The clone carrying this T cell receptor (beta chain) was picked up a small number of times. TCRdb fed the 5' RACE reads into MiXCR, producing one record per CDR3 protein. This sample has about 500,000 distinct CDR3 sequences, with roughly an eighth found just once. This sample stems from a study of identical twins. These data also formed part of another study, on yellow fever vaccine responses in identical twins.

The clonotype originates from a woman aged 18-35 years in good health. The sequenced material came from CD4+ T cells sorted from blood.

The CDR3 spells CSAGTSGHYEQYF. CDR3 in DNA: TGCAGTGCTGGTACTAGCGGCCACTACGAGCAGTACTTC. The chain joins TRBV20-1 to TRBJ2-7; 8 bases fit TRBD2. The CDR3 has 13 residues. V gave up 5 bases and J gave up 3 bases; unmatched junction bases: 6. Per the germline V gene, CDR1 is DFQATT and CDR2 is SNEGSKA (reference sequence).